The 21 T cell receptor beta chains below come from one sample, sequenced in a study of blood T cell repertoires in COVID-19. This table comes from immunoSEQ multiplex PCR, and its TCRdb copy is limited to in-frame clones, with some not included. The sample consists of about 200,000 clones, 75% to 90% of them appearing once. Sequenced input: PBMCs or T cells enriched from blood (not recorded which). Receptors originate from a woman younger than 45 who had been exposed to COVID-19.

This clone came up a few times. The chain recombines TRBV5-5 with TRBJ1-4; D is ambiguous. The CDR3 is made up of 16 amino acids. Germline loops: CDR1 SGHKS, CDR2 YYEKEE (reference sequence). V lost 2 bases, J lost 2 bases, and 13 bases lay in between. The CDR3 here is CASSLSLGVTNEKLFF. CDR3 bases: TGTGCCAGCAGCTTATCCCTCGGGGTGACTAATGAAAAACTGTTTTTT.

The V call is TRBV12-5, the J call TRBJ2-7, with 14 bases identical to TRBD2. Germline V gene sequence: CDR1 LGHNT, CDR2 FRNRAP. The V segment lost 4 bases and the J segment 3 bases; nucleotides outside the gene matches: 2. CDR3 length: 15 residues. CDR3 DNA sequence: TGTGCTAGTGGTTACGGACTAGCGGGGGGCTACGAGCAGTACTTC. Its protein is CASGYGLAGGYEQYF.

The V and J genes are TRBV10-2 and TRBJ1-4; 11 nucleotides match TRBD1. V lost 2 bases and J lost 8; bases outside the gene matches: 7. Germline CDR1 is WSHSY and CDR2 is SAAADI. The CDR3 length is 16 residues. The CDR3 loop is CASSEPGQGAGEKLFF. DNA for the CDR3: TGCGCCAGCAGTGAGCCCGGACAGGGGGCTGGAGAAAAACTGTTTTTT.

This rearrangement joins TRBV5-1 to TRBJ2-6; 7 bases are a match to TRBD1. The CDR3 runs 16 residues. The germline CDR1 and CDR2 sequences are SGHRS and YFSETQ. The V gene end was trimmed by 4 bases and the J gene end by 2 bases; junction bases not matched to a gene: 6. CDR3 DNA sequence: TGCGCCAGCAGCGCATCTCAGGGGGCTGGGGCCAACGTCCTGACTTTC. This encodes CASSASQGAGANVLTF.

This chain links TRBV19 with TRBJ1-1; D possibly corresponds to TRBD1 (6 bases). Trimming removed 10 bases from V and 5 bases from J, with 23 bases in between. Germline values: CDR1 LNHDA, CDR2 SQIVND (reference sequence). CDR3 length: 15 amino acids. CDR3 amino acids: CATTPLRGRVTEAFF. Written as DNA, the CDR3 is TGTGCCACCACTCCCCTCAGGGGCCGCGTAACTGAAGCTTTCTTT.

The rearrangement links TRBV9 to TRBJ2-1, with 14 bases fitting TRBD2. From germline, CDR1 is SGDLS and CDR2 YYNGEE. The CDR3 consists of 15 residues. The junction had 2 bases not matched to a gene; V was cut back by 0 bases and J by 9 bases. Here the CDR3 reads CASSVGLAGGFEQFF. The CDR3 DNA follows: TGTGCCAGCAGCGTAGGACTAGCGGGGGGGTTTGAGCAGTTCTTC.

This clone appeared a single time. V and J are TRBV5-1 and TRBJ2-1, with 8 positions matching TRBD1. This CDR3 has 16 amino acids. V shed 0 bases and J 5 bases; nucleotides not matched to a gene: 7. Germline CDR1 reads SGHRS; CDR2 reads YFSETQ. The chain's CDR3 is CASSLGGTGGNNEQFF. CDR3 nucleotides: TGCGCCAGCAGCTTGGGAGGGACAGGCGGAAACAATGAGCAGTTCTTC.

This chain joins TRBV12-3 or TRBV12-4 and TRBJ1-2; D not certain. Between the trimmed V and J ends, which lost 5 bases and 8 bases, there was a span of 15 bases. CDR3 length: 13 residues. CDR3 region: CASSPGGYGGYTF. CDR3 nucleotide sequence: TGTGCCAGCAGTCCGGGCGGGTATGGGGGCTACACCTTC.

The chain is built from TRBV7-9 and TRBJ1-1; tentatively, D is TRBD1 (6 bases). Germline V lookup: CDR1 SEHNR, CDR2 FQNEAQ (reference sequence). The CDR3 consists of 14 residues. Deletions cut 0 bases from V and 6 bases from J, with 11 bases between. CDR3 sequence: CASSLATGWAEAFF. Here the CDR3 DNA reads TGTGCCAGCAGCTTAGCGACAGGATGGGCTGAAGCTTTCTTT. Full variable domain (outside the CDR3, taken from reference TRBV7-9 and TRBJ1-1): DTGVSQNPRHKITKRGQNVTFRCDPISEHNRLYWYRQTLGQGPEFLTYFQNEAQLEKSRLLSDRFSAERPKGSFSTLEIQRTEQGDSAMYLCASSLATGWAEAFFGQGTRLTVV.

The V gene is TRBV5-4, the J gene TRBJ1-6, with 8 bases identical to TRBD1. Trimming at V came to 4 bases and at J to 6 bases, leaving 6 bases not matched to a gene. CDR3 length: 15 amino acids. CDR1 is SGHNT, CDR2 YYREEE, per germline (reference sequence). The CDR3 spells CASSPPGQVNSPLHF. CDR3 DNA sequence: TGTGCCAGCAGCCCTCCGGGACAGGTTAATTCACCCCTCCACTTT.

This chain links TRBV19 with TRBJ1-6; D may be TRBD1 (6 bases). V was clipped by 7 bases and J by 8 bases, with 18 bases between them. In germline, CDR1 is LNHDA, CDR2 SQIVND (reference sequence). This CDR3 is built from 15 residues. CDR3 protein: CASKPAGTPDSPLHF. The CDR3 region has the DNA TGTGCCAGTAAGCCCGCCGGGACACCCGATTCACCCCTCCACTTT. The complete variable domain, with remaining parts taken from reference TRBV19 and TRBJ1-6, reads DGGITQSPKYLFRKEGQNVTLSCEQNLNHDAMYWYRQDPGQGLRLIYYSQIVNDFQKGDIAEGYSVSREKKESFPLTVTSAQKNPTAFYLCASKPAGTPDSPLHFGNGTRLTVT.

The chain carries TRBV2 and TRBJ2-7; possible D gene TRBD1, 5 bases. The V end lost 8 bases, the J end lost 1 base, and 9 bases lay between the germline ends. CDR1 and CDR2 from the germline V gene are SNHLY and FYNNEI. The CDR3 is made up of 12 amino acids. This chain's CDR3 is CASETESYEQYF. The DNA for the CDR3 is TGTGCCAGCGAGACAGAATCCTACGAGCAGTACTTC.

This sequence joins TRBV18 and TRBJ1-1, with a weak D call TRBD1 (5 bases). Deletions cut 5 bases from V and 0 bases from J, with 13 bases between. CDR3 length: 15 residues. CDR1 is KGHSH, CDR2 LQKENI, per germline. Here the CDR3 DNA reads TGTGCCAGCTCAATACAGGAGAACATGAACACTGAAGCTTTCTTT. Its protein is CASSIQENMNTEAFF.

The chain uses TRBV19 and TRBJ1-6; 9 nucleotides match TRBD1. Germline values: CDR1 LNHDA, CDR2 SQIVND (reference sequence). V lost 6 bases and J lost 0; bases outside the gene matches: 18. The CDR3 consists of 21 residues. CDR3 in DNA: TGTGCCAGTAGCAAGTATCCCTTCTCATCGACAGGGGGCTCCTATAATTCACCCCTCCACTTT. Its translation: CASSKYPFSSTGGSYNSPLHF.

The V call is TRBV27, the J call TRBJ2-7, with a tentative D call TRBD1 (6 bases). CDR1 and CDR2 from the germline V gene are MNHEY and SMNVEV (reference sequence). V was pared by 4 bases and J by 4 bases, with 17 bases between. The CDR3 is made up of 15 amino acids. The CDR3 is CASSSPGQGLYEQYF. CDR3 coding DNA: TGTGCCAGCAGTTCCCCGGGGCAGGGGTTGTACGAGCAGTACTTC.

V usage is TRBV18 and J usage is TRBJ1-1; tentative D call: TRBD1 (6 bases). V dropped 3 bases and J dropped 1 base, with 15 bases sitting between them. Germline V gene lookup returns CDR1 KGHSH and CDR2 LQKENI. The CDR3 contains 16 residues. As DNA, the CDR3 is TGTGCCAGCTCACCTAATACAGGGATTAGGAACACTGAAGCTTTCTTT. As protein: CASSPNTGIRNTEAFF.

This sequence joins TRBV7-6 and TRBJ2-3, with TRBD2 matching 8 bases. Germline V lookup: CDR1 SGHVS, CDR2 FNYEAQ. This CDR3 region has 17 residues. V was clipped by 1 base and J by 1 base; unmatched bases: 7. The CDR3 sequence: CASSLGPAGGRTDTQYF. The CDR3 coding sequence is TGTGCCAGCAGCTTAGGGCCTGCGGGGGGCCGCACAGATACGCAGTATTTT.

This chain links TRBV30 with TRBJ1-4, with 8 bases lining up with TRBD1. In germline, CDR1 is GTSNPN, CDR2 SVGIG (reference sequence). With 5 bases clipped from V and 5 bases from J, the junction kept 7 bases outside the gene matches. This CDR3 has 14 amino acids. The CDR3 DNA reads as TGTGCCTGGGGACAGGGAGGGACAAATGAAAAACTGTTTTTT. Translated, it gives CAWGQGGTNEKLFF.

The DNA of the CDR3 is TGCAGCCATGATGGCTACACCTTC. Its protein product is CSHDGYTF. This chain links TRBV29-1 with TRBJ1-2, with D uncertain. The germline CDR1 and CDR2 sequences are SQVTM and ANQGSEA. V was pared by 8 bases and J by 6 bases, with 4 bases between. CDR3 length: 8 residues.

The chain employs TRBV19 and TRBJ1-2; 8 positions match TRBD1. Looked up from germline, CDR1 is LNHDA and CDR2 is SQIVND (reference sequence). CDR3 length equals 14 residues. V shed 4 bases, J shed 7 bases, and the junction held 8 bases outside the gene matches. DNA for the CDR3: TGTGCCAGTAGTAAAGGACAGGGAGGCGGTGGCTACACCTTC. Protein product: CASSKGQGGGGYTF.

The V gene is TRBV19, the J gene TRBJ1-1; D is unresolved. V lost 7 bases, J lost 5 bases, and 23 bases lay in between. The CDR3 is 16 residues long. Germline V gene lookup returns CDR1 LNHDA and CDR2 SQIVND (reference sequence). CDR3 loop: CASTSGGGWARTEAFF. CDR3 DNA sequence: TGTGCCAGTACGTCCGGTGGAGGGTGGGCCAGAACTGAAGCTTTCTTT.